This T cell receptor beta chain was sequenced for a study of OX40 agonist ivuxolimab in advanced cancers. Study as a whole: A diagnosis of hepatocellular carcinoma, melanoma, renal cell or head and neck cancer was present in dose-escalation patients. Allowance was made for prior anti-PD-1, anti-PD-L1 or anti-CTLA-4 therapy, and about 44% had some.

The table came from immunoSEQ multiplex PCR; TCRdb's copy has only in-frame clones and leaves some out. The table has almost 80,000 clones, about nine tenths seen once. Worth noting for this clone: Other DNA sequences from this sample encode an identical CDR3 as well.

The CDR3 has 16 amino acids. The germline CDR1 and CDR2 sequences are LNHDA and SQIVND (reference sequence). The J segment lost 3 bases and the V segment lost 6 bases, leaving 5 bases of the junction unmatched. This TCR came from an adult with an advanced solid tumor such as melanoma, head and neck, liver or kidney cancer. The chain recombines TRBV19 with TRBJ2-6, with 10 bases identical to TRBD1. Specimen: CD4+ or CD8+ T cells sorted from blood, collected in a trial of the OX40 agonist ivuxolimab. The CDR3 loop is CASSRQGAGGANVLTF. The CDR3 nucleotides read TGTGCCAGTAGCCGACAGGGGGCAGGTGGGGCCAACGTCCTGACTTTC.